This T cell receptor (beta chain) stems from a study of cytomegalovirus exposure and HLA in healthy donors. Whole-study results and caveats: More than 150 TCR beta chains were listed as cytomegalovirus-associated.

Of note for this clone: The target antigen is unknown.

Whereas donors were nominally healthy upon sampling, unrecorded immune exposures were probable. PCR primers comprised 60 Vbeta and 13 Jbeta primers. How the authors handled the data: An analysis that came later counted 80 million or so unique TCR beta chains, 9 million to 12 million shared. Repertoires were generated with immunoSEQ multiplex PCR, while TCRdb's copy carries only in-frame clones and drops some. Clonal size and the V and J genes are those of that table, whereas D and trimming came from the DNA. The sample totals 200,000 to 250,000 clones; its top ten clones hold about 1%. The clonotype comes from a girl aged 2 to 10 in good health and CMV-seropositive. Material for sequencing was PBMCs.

CDR3 in amino acids: CASSTYEVAMADTQYF. The CDR3 DNA is TGTGCCAGCAGCACCTACGAGGTGGCAATGGCAGATACGCAGTATTTT. The rearrangement uses TRBV5-5 and TRBJ2-3; D unresolved. The germline V gene has CDR1 SGHKS and CDR2 YYEKEE (reference sequence). V shed 4 bases and J shed 4 bases, with 19 bases lying between them. The CDR3 covers 16 residues.